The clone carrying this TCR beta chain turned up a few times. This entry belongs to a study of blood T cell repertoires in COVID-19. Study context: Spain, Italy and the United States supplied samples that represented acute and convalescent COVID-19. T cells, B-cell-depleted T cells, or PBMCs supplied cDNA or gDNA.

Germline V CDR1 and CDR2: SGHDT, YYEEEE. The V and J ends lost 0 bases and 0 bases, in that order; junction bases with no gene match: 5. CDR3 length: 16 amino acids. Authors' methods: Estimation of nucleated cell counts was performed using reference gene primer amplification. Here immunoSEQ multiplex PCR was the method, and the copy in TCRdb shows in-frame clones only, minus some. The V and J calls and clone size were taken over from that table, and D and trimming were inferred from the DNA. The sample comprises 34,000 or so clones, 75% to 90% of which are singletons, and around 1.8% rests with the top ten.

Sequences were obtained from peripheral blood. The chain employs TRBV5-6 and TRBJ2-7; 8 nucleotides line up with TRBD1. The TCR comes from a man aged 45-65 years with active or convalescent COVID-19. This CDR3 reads CASSLGWDRSSYEQYF. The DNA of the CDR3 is TGTGCCAGCAGCTTGGGGTGGGACAGGAGCTCCTACGAGCAGTACTTC. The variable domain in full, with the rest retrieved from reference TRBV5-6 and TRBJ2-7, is DAGVTQSPTHLIKTRGQQVTLRCSPKSGHDTVSWYQQALGQGPQFIFQYYEEEERQRGNFPDRFSGHQFPNYSSELNVNALLLGDSALYLCASSLGWDRSSYEQYFGPGTRLTVT.